This entry features one TCR beta chain sequence. This sample was taken from a study of T cells in Graves' hyperthyroidism and ophthalmopathy. Study summary: It was at initial diagnosis, before any treatment, that peripheral blood was collected.

Amplified TCR beta CDR3 regions came from RNA transcripts. HTBI primers were employed in a first-round RT-PCR of the TCR CDR3. Via MiXCR, TCRdb re-called the multiplex PCR reads, giving one row per CDR3 protein. Of 370,000 or so distinct CDR3 sequences in the sample, more than 20% were seen once. V shed 5 bases and J shed 4 bases, with 5 bases lying between them. This CDR3 comprises 11 residues. Per germline, CDR1 SGHTA and CDR2 FQGNSA. The V and J genes are TRBV7-2 and TRBJ1-2; D remains ambiguous. Material for sequencing was blood. The TCR sequence derives from a man aged 50 to 59 with Graves' hyperthyroidism. CDR3 loop: CASSPFYGYTF. The DNA for the CDR3 is TGTGCCAGCAGCCCTTTCTATGGCTACACCTTC.